The present T cell receptor beta chain was sequenced within a study of immune cell composition in non-small cell lung cancer. Normal lung sampling was at least 3 cm from the tumour, as distant as possible. This CDR3 spans 16 amino acids. Per the germline V gene, CDR1 is SGHAT and CDR2 is FQNNGV. J gave up 4 bases and V 6 bases, and 12 bases lay outside the gene matches. Using immunoSEQ multiplex PCR, the repertoire was profiled, and TCRdb retains in-frame clones only, with some absent. The sample has 6,500 to 7,000 clones, about four fifths seen once. The source of this sequence is a human donor with non-small cell lung cancer. Sequenced: non-adjacent lung tissue. J is TRBJ2-1 and V is TRBV11-2, with 7 bases that match TRBD1. CDR3 in DNA: TGTGCCAGCAGTCCCGGCAGGGGACAGAGATACAATGAGCAGTTCTTC. Its protein is CASSPGRGQRYNEQFF.